The sequence of this T cell receptor beta chain was determined in a study of T cell repertoires in cytomegalovirus infection. Background on the study: Public TCR beta signature analysis indicated the presence of both CMV infection and matching HLA type. Whole-study results and caveats: Identification of carriers of CMV plus the relevant HLA was achieved through cumulative public TCR beta family frequency.

One entry per CDR3 protein, called by TCRdb with MiXCR from the reads. The sample holds 110,000 to 150,000 distinct CDR3 sequences, about 31% seen once. This clonotype was detected only a few times. The antigen remains undetermined. V lost 1 base and J 9 bases, leaving 13 bases between the germline ends. There are 15 residues in the CDR3. The germline V gene has CDR1 LNHDA and CDR2 SQIVND (reference sequence). The chain joins TRBV19 to TRBJ1-6; D ambiguous. Sequencing was performed on CD8+ T cells from cultured PBMCs, taken from culture after CMV antigen stimulation. The source is a human donor in good health (CMV status not recorded). Some clones in this sample may be carry-over from other donors' samples. The CDR3 DNA reads TGTGCCAGTAGTATAGCGGCAACCGGTGGTTCACCCCTCCACTTT. Its translation: CASSIAATGGSPLHF.